One sample yielded the 27 T cell receptor beta chains listed below, sequenced in a study of CD8+CD57+ T cells in acquired aplastic anemia. The use of genomic DNA as template underpinned the TCR beta VDJ and CDR3 profiling. In TCRdb, the reads were re-called with MiXCR into one record per CDR3 protein. Of 260,000 or so distinct CDR3 sequences listed, around half are singletons. In patients chosen for sequencing, flow cytometry had shown CD8+CD57+ cell expansion. Sample: sorted CD4+, CD8+, or CD8+CD57+ T cells (not recorded which) from PBMCs. The receptor set was obtained from a human donor with aplastic anemia.

This sequence joins TRBV5-1 and TRBJ1-2; tentatively, D is TRBD1 (6 bases). This CDR3 has 14 amino acids. From germline, CDR1 is SGHRS and CDR2 YFSETQ. Trimming took off 2 bases at V and 3 bases at J, with 11 bases between the two ends. In nucleotides, the CDR3 is TGCGCCAGCAGCTTAGGACAGCAGGACTATGGCTACACCTTC. Its translation is CASSLGQQDYGYTF. Based on the CDR3 plus reference TRBV5-1 and TRBJ1-2, the full variable domain is KAGVTQTPRYLIKTRGQQVTLSCSPISGHRSVSWYQQTPGQGLQFLFEYFSETQRNKGNFPGRFSGRQFSNSRSEMNVSTLELGDSALYLCASSLGQQDYGYTFGSGTRLTVV.

This clonotype has a count of ten or more. The chain employs TRBV9 and TRBJ2-1; 8 nucleotides align to TRBD2. CDR3 size: 15 residues. Per the germline V gene, CDR1 is SGDLS and CDR2 is YYNGEE. The trim removed 0 bases at V and 10 bases at J, leaving 9 bases unmatched. For the CDR3, the DNA is TGTGCCAGCAGCGTAGATAGCGGGACGGTTGCCGAGCAGTTCTTC. Its translation: CASSVDSGTVAEQFF. The variable domain in full, completed from reference TRBV9 and TRBJ2-1, reads DSGVTQTPKHLITATGQRVTLRCSPRSGDLSVYWYQQSLDQGLQFLIQYYNGEERAKGNILERFSAQQFPDLHSELNLSSLELGDSALYFCASSVDSGTVAEQFFGPGTRLTVL.

Ten or more counts support this clonotype. This sequence joins TRBV12-5 and TRBJ1-1; D uncertain. This CDR3 contains 16 residues. V lost 6 bases to trimming and J lost 0 bases, with 17 bases between them. Germline V gene sequence: CDR1 LGHNT, CDR2 FRNRAP. The CDR3 region is CASGSTFLWLNTEAFF. The CDR3 DNA is TGTGCTAGTGGAAGCACCTTTCTGTGGTTGAACACTGAAGCTTTCTTT.

This clonotype was seen ten or more times. This chain uses TRBV2 with TRBJ2-5; 9 nucleotides align to TRBD1. The CDR3 totals 16 residues. The ends lost 0 bases at V and 4 bases at J; junction bases unmatched: 6. In germline, CDR1 is SNHLY, CDR2 FYNNEI. The CDR3 sequence: CASSEALLGQGETQYF. CDR3 sequence (DNA): TGTGCCAGCAGTGAAGCGCTTCTGGGACAGGGAGAGACCCAGTACTTC.

The chain couples TRBV19 to TRBJ1-3; D not resolved. V lost 2 bases and J lost 4, with 15 bases in between. The germline V gene encodes CDR1 LNHDA and CDR2 SQIVND (reference sequence). This CDR3 is 16 amino acids long. DNA for the CDR3: TGTGCCAGTAGTATAAGGGTCCGGATAAACGGAAACACCATATATTTT. The encoded protein is CASSIRVRINGNTIYF. Together with reference TRBV19 and TRBJ1-3, the CDR3 gives the full variable domain: DGGITQSPKYLFRKEGQNVTLSCEQNLNHDAMYWYRQDPGQGLRLIYYSQIVNDFQKGDIAEGYSVSREKKESFPLTVTSAQKNPTAFYLCASSIRVRINGNTIYFGEGSWLTVV.

This clonotype was detected a few times. This sequence joins TRBV19 and TRBJ2-7, with D unclear. V lost 6 bases and J 5 bases, leaving 8 bases between the germline ends. This CDR3 contains 11 residues. Germline values: CDR1 LNHDA, CDR2 SQIVND (reference sequence). CDR3 in amino acids: CASSGDNEQYF. The DNA for the CDR3 is TGTGCCAGTAGCGGAGACAACGAGCAGTACTTC.

About this clonotype: This clone may be a read error of a much larger clone one base away. The chain combines TRBV12-3 or TRBV12-4 with TRBJ2-7; D possibly matches TRBD1 or TRBD2 (5 bases each). This CDR3 region has 13 residues. V was pared by 8 bases and J by 3 bases, with 14 bases between. CDR3 nucleotide sequence: TGTGCCAGCTGGGGGTGTTCCTACTACGAGCAGTACTTC. Its translation is CASWGCSYYEQYF.

Regarding this clonotype: A read error may account for a junction end that differs from germline. The chain couples TRBV7-2 to TRBJ1-2, with 9 bases identical to TRBD1. This CDR3 spans 13 amino acids. Per the germline V gene, CDR1 is SGHTA and CDR2 is FQGNSA. DNA of the CDR3: TGTGCCAACAGCTCGGGACAGGGATATGGCTACACCTTC. As protein: CANSSGQGYGYTF. Together with reference TRBV7-2 and TRBJ1-2, the CDR3 gives the full variable domain: GAGVSQSPSNKVTEKGKDVELRCDPISGHTALYWYRQSLGQGLEFLIYFQGNSAPDKSGLPSDRFSAERTGGSVSTLTIQRTQQEDSAVYLCANSSGQGYGYTFGSGTRLTVV.

Turning to this clonotype: Without the conserved terminal phenylalanine or tryptophan, this CDR3 likely stems from a read error. The DNA is omitted, as the CDR3 cannot be located on it reliably, and the CDR3 follows TCRdb's listing. J is TRBJ1-4 and V is TRBV29-1; the table gives TRBD1 as D, unverified against the DNA. Looked up from germline, CDR1 is SQVTM and CDR2 is ANQGSEA. The CDR3 has 10 amino acids, counting both end residues. The CDR3 loop reads CSVRTEKLFI.

This clonotype has ten or more counts. The rearrangement links TRBV7-9 to TRBJ2-1; D is perhaps TRBD1 (6 bases). The CDR3 length is 12 residues. CDR1 and CDR2 from the germline V gene are SEHNR and FQNEAQ (reference sequence). V lost 9 bases and J 5 bases, leaving 11 bases between the germline ends. The CDR3 sequence is CARSDRNNEQFF. In nucleotides, the CDR3 is TGTGCCAGATCGGACAGAAACAATGAGCAGTTCTTC. The full variable domain, rest sourced from reference TRBV7-9 and TRBJ2-1, is DTGVSQNPRHKITKRGQNVTFRCDPISEHNRLYWYRQTLGQGPEFLTYFQNEAQLEKSRLLSDRFSAERPKGSFSTLEIQRTEQGDSAMYLCARSDRNNEQFFGPGTRLTVL.

This clonotype was observed once. The gene calls are TRBV7-6 and TRBJ1-6, with D maybe TRBD1 (5 bases). Per germline, CDR1 SGHVS and CDR2 FNYEAQ. V lost 4 bases, J lost 2 bases, and 9 bases lay in between. This CDR3 region has 15 residues. The CDR3 DNA sequence: TGTGCCAGCAGCTATGGGGGTCCCTATAATTCACCCCTCCACTTT. It specifies CASSYGGPYNSPLHF.

Comment on this clonotype: Being one base from a much bigger clone, this may be a read error. The rearrangement uses TRBV4-1 and TRBJ1-3; the D gene is possibly TRBD1 (6 bases). V was cut by 1 base and J by 8 bases, with 15 bases left in between. The CDR3 covers 15 residues. The germline CDR1 and CDR2 sequences are MGHRA and YSYEKL. CDR3 coding DNA: TGCGCCAGCAGCCAAGGACCTGTGGCAGGGGACACCATATATTTT. Protein sequence: CASSQGPVAGDTIYF.

The genes are TRBV5-5 and TRBJ2-7; 9 positions match TRBD1. Germline V CDR1 and CDR2: SGHKS, YYEKEE (reference sequence). CDR3 length: 13 residues. The V and J ends lost 6 bases and 3 bases, in that order; junction bases with no gene match: 4. CDR3 sequence: CASIGTGSYEQYF. Here the CDR3 DNA reads TGTGCCAGCATAGGGACAGGGAGCTACGAGCAGTACTTC.

V is TRBV20-1 and J is TRBJ2-5, with D perhaps matching TRBD2 (5 bases). Trimming took 4 bases from V and 0 from J, leaving 15 bases between them. CDR3 length: 15 residues. CDR1 and CDR2 from the germline V gene are DFQATT and SNEGSKA (reference sequence). CDR3 in DNA: TGCAGTGCTATATCAAGGACTCCGTACCAAGAGACCCAGTACTTC. Protein product: CSAISRTPYQETQYF.

In the case of this clonotype: The junction departs from germline at one end; a sequencing error may be responsible. The chain couples TRBV5-1 to TRBJ1-2, with D possibly being TRBD1 (5 bases). Germline assignment: CDR1 SGHRS and CDR2 YFSETQ. The CDR3 length is 15 residues. In DNA, the CDR3 is TGTGCCAGCAATCTCCGGGGGGTGAGGGCGGAAGGCTACACCTTC. Translation: CASNLRGVRAEGYTF.

The sample holds many counts of this clonotype. The chain couples TRBV3-1 to TRBJ2-1; no reliable D call. Trimming removed 2 bases at V and 4 bases at J, with 15 bases between. This CDR3 contains 16 residues. Germline assignment: CDR1 LGHDT and CDR2 YNNKEL (reference sequence). The chain's CDR3 is CASSQISLAAYNEQFF. DNA for the CDR3: TGTGCCAGCAGCCAAATTTCCTTAGCTGCATACAATGAGCAGTTCTTC.

The V call is TRBV9, the J call TRBJ2-7; the match to TRBD1 covers 11 bases. The junction had 5 bases not matched to a gene; V was cut back by 3 bases and J by 3 bases. CDR3 length: 15 residues. CDR1 and CDR2 (germline): SGDLS, YYNGEE. CDR3 residues: CASSGSGQGDYEQYF. Here the CDR3 DNA reads TGTGCCAGCAGCGGATCGGGACAGGGGGACTACGAGCAGTACTTC.

Here the CDR3 reads CASRATWSTDEQFF. As DNA, the CDR3 is TGTGCCAGCAGGGCCACGTGGAGCACCGATGAGCAGTTCTTC. The rearrangement uses TRBV2 and TRBJ2-1, with D unclear. The CDR3 runs to 14 residues. Germline CDR1 reads SNHLY; CDR2 reads FYNNEI. Trimming took 6 bases from V and 8 from J, leaving 17 bases between them.

This clonotype was picked up many times. The chain has TRBV12-3 or TRBV12-4 and TRBJ2-3; a possible D gene is TRBD2 (6 bases). The CDR3 has 14 amino acids. Deletions cut 6 bases from V and 0 bases from J, with 10 bases between. DNA for the CDR3: TGTGCCAGCAGGGCGGGGATTAGCACAGATACGCAGTATTTT. It encodes CASRAGISTDTQYF.

The J gene is TRBJ2-7, the V gene TRBV4-3, with a possible D match to TRBD2 (5 bases). This CDR3 comprises 16 residues. Trimming took off 0 bases at V and 0 bases at J, with 12 bases between the two ends. The germline V gene has CDR1 LGHNA and CDR2 YSLEER. CDR3 in DNA: TGCGCCAGCAGCCAAGATCTTCGAACTAGCTCCTACGAGCAGTACTTC. This sequence encodes CASSQDLRTSSYEQYF.

This chain joins TRBV7-9 and TRBJ2-5; tentatively, D is TRBD1 or TRBD2 (5 bases each). The ends were cut back, 5 bases at V and 5 bases at J, with 15 bases in the middle. This CDR3 contains 14 residues. CDR1 SEHNR and CDR2 FQNEAQ come from the germline V gene (reference sequence). The CDR3 DNA follows: TGTGCCAGCAGCCAAACTAGGGGCCTGGAGACCCAGTACTTC. Its translation is CASSQTRGLETQYF. The complete variable domain, with remaining parts taken from reference TRBV7-9 and TRBJ2-5, reads DTGVSQNPRHKITKRGQNVTFRCDPISEHNRLYWYRQTLGQGPEFLTYFQNEAQLEKSRLLSDRFSAERPKGSFSTLEIQRTEQGDSAMYLCASSQTRGLETQYFGPGTRLLVL.

This clonotype has at least ten counts. The chain has TRBV27 and TRBJ2-7; TRBD2 matches 10 bases. J was trimmed by 5 bases and V by 8 bases; bases with no gene match: 9. The CDR3 sequence is 14 residues long. CDR1 MNHEY and CDR2 SMNVEV come from the germline V gene (reference sequence). Written as DNA, the CDR3 is TGTGCCAGCGCCCCAAGCGGGAGGGTCGACGAGCAGTACTTC. It specifies CASAPSGRVDEQYF.

This clonotype is medium-sized by share. This chain connects TRBV7-9 to TRBJ2-1, with TRBD1 matching 9 bases. This CDR3 has 15 amino acids. Germline CDR1 is SEHNR and CDR2 is FQNEAQ (reference sequence). J was trimmed by 6 bases and V by 6 bases; bases with no gene match: 9. DNA for the CDR3: TGTGCCAGCAGTTCCCCGGGACAGGGATCCAATGAGCAGTTCTTC. This codes for CASSSPGQGSNEQFF. The full variable domain, its missing parts supplied by reference TRBV7-9 and TRBJ2-1, is DTGVSQNPRHKITKRGQNVTFRCDPISEHNRLYWYRQTLGQGPEFLTYFQNEAQLEKSRLLSDRFSAERPKGSFSTLEIQRTEQGDSAMYLCASSSPGQGSNEQFFGPGTRLTVL.

The CDR3 reads CATSERHKGYNEQFF. CDR3 nucleotides: TGTGCCACCAGTGAAAGACATAAAGGTTACAATGAGCAGTTCTTC. The chain is built from TRBV24-1 and TRBJ2-1; D is unclear. With 4 bases removed from V and 4 bases from J, the gap between germline ends came to 13 bases. Per germline, CDR1 KGHDR and CDR2 SFDVKD. The CDR3 length is 15 residues.

This clonotype showed up many times. This chain uses TRBV6-5 with TRBJ2-7; 9 bases agree with TRBD1. This CDR3 spans 15 amino acids. From germline, CDR1 is MNHEY and CDR2 SVGAGI. The V segment lost 7 bases and the J segment 5 bases; nucleotides outside the gene matches: 12. CDR3 DNA: TGTGCCAGCATGATCCGGGACAGGGTATTCGACGAGCAGTACTTC. It yields the protein CASMIRDRVFDEQYF.

This clonotype showed up just once. The chain has TRBV2 and TRBJ1-2; the match to TRBD1 covers 8 bases. V trimming: 7 bases; J trimming: 1 base; junction bases outside the gene matches: 8. The length of the CDR3 is 15 residues. Per germline, CDR1 SNHLY and CDR2 FYNNEI. The CDR3 DNA reads TGTGCCAGCATCCCGGACAGGGACTTTAACTATGGCTACACCTTC. Translating it yields CASIPDRDFNYGYTF. The full variable domain, its missing parts supplied by reference TRBV2 and TRBJ1-2, is EPEVTQTPSHQVTQMGQEVILRCVPISNHLYFYWYRQILGQKVEFLVSFYNNEISEKSEIFDDQFSVERPDGSNFTLKIRSTKLEDSAMYFCASIPDRDFNYGYTFGSGTRLTVV.

The chain links TRBV19 to TRBJ2-3; D might be TRBD2 (5 bases). Trimming shortened V by 3 bases and J by 8 bases, and 9 bases separated the two germline ends. Per the germline V gene, CDR1 is LNHDA and CDR2 is SQIVND (reference sequence). The CDR3 has 12 amino acids. DNA of the CDR3: TGTGCCAGTAGTATGACGGAGGCTACGCAGTATTTT. This codes for CASSMTEATQYF.